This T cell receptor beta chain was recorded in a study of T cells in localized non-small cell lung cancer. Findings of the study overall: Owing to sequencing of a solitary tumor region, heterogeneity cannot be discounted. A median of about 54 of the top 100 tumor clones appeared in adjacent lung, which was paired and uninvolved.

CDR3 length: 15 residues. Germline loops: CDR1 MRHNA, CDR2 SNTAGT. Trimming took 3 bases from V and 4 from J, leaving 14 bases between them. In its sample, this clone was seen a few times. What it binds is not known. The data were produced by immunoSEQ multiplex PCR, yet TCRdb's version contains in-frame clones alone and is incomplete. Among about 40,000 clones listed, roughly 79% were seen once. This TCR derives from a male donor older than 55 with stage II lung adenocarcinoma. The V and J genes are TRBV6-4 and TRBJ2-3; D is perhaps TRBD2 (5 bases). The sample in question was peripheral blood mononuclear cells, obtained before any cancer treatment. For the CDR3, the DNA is TGTGCCAGCAGTGAAGGAGGCGAAGCAGCAGATACGCAGTATTTT. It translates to CASSEGGEAADTQYF.